This T cell receptor beta chain was identified during a study of T cells after yellow fever vaccination. Study-wide points: Though weaker, the secondary response peaked faster, on day 5 versus 15.

One entry per CDR3 protein results from TCRdb running MiXCR on the 5' RACE reads. The table has a few hundred thousand distinct CDR3 sequences, 6.5% to 8.5% seen once. Comment on this clonotype: What it binds is unknown.

CDR1 is MGHRA and CDR2 is YSYEKL in the germline V gene. This CDR3 comprises 17 residues. The V and J ends lost 8 bases and 2 bases, in that order; junction bases with no gene match: 14. The clonotype originates from a man aged 18 to 29 who received the YFV17D yellow fever vaccine. This chain uses TRBV4-1 with TRBJ1-2, with 10 bases identical to TRBD1. The source material was PBMCs, sampled about 49 days after the first yellow fever vaccination. This chain's CDR3 is CASRGGGQGIQNYGYTF. The CDR3 DNA is TGCGCCAGCCGGGGAGGGGGACAGGGGATACAGAACTATGGCTACACCTTC.